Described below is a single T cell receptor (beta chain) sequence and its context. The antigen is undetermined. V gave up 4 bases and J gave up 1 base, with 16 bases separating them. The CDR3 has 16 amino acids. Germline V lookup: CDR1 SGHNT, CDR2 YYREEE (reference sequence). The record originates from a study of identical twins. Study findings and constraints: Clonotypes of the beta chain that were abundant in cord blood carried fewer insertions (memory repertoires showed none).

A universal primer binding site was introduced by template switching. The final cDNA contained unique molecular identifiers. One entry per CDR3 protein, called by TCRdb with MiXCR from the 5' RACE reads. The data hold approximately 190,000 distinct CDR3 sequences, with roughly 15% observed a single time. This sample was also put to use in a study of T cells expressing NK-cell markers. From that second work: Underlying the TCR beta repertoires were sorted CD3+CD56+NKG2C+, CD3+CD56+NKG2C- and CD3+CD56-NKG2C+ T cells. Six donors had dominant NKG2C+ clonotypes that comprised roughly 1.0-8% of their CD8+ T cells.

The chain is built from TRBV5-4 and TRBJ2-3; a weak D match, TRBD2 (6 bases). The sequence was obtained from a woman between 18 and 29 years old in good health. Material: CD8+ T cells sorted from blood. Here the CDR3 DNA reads TGTGCCAGCAGCCCTACGGGCTCGGGGGGCACAGATACGCAGTATTTT. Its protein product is CASSPTGSGGTDTQYF.